Listed below are T cell receptor beta chains from one sample, sequenced in a study of blood T cell repertoires in COVID-19. TCRdb keeps only in-frame clones here, not all; method: immunoSEQ multiplex PCR. The sample has about 200,000 clones; about nine tenths are singletons. The source material was peripheral blood. The receptor set was obtained from a man older than 75 with acute or convalescent COVID-19. CDR3s include the opening cysteine and the closing phenylalanine or tryptophan. The order of the fields is clone size, J gene, D gene, V gene, CDR3 DNA, CDR3 protein. The D gene is left open where the match is weak. Some rows have no size entry. The others give once, few or many, or a class for an expanded clone.

abundance: -
j_gene: TRBJ2-3
d_gene: -
v_gene: TRBV18
CDR3nt: TGTGCCAGCTCACAGGCGGGTCAATTAAACACAGATACGCAGTATTTT
CDR3aa: CASSQAGQLNTDTQYF

abundance: -
j_gene: TRBJ2-1
d_gene: -
v_gene: TRBV4-1
CDR3nt: TGCGCCAGCAGCCAAGGGCTTTGGGAGAGCTCCTACAATGAGCAGTTCTTC
CDR3aa: CASSQGLWESSYNEQFF

abundance: -
j_gene: TRBJ2-5
d_gene: -
v_gene: TRBV25-1
CDR3nt: TGTGCCAGCAGCGACAGAGGTTACCAAGAGACCCAGTACTTC
CDR3aa: CASSDRGYQETQYF

abundance: -
j_gene: TRBJ2-3
d_gene: TRBD2
v_gene: TRBV13
CDR3nt: TGTGCCAGCAGCTTAGGCCTGGGACTAGCGGGAGGGCCGGGAACGCAGTATTTT
CDR3aa: CASSLGLGLAGGPGTQYF

abundance: once
j_gene: TRBJ2-2
d_gene: TRBD1
v_gene: TRBV19
CDR3nt: TGTGCCAGTAGTATAGATGGCAGGGGGCAGTACACCGGGGAGCTGTTTTTT
CDR3aa: CASSIDGRGQYTGELFF

abundance: -
j_gene: TRBJ1-5
d_gene: TRBD1
v_gene: TRBV23-1
CDR3nt: TGCGCCAGCAGTTACCCCACAGGGGGTCGGTATCAGCCCCAGCATTTT
CDR3aa: CASSYPTGGRYQPQHF

abundance: -
j_gene: TRBJ2-3
d_gene: -
v_gene: TRBV2
CDR3nt: TGTGCCAGCAAGGGGCGGGATCTGGTACAAGATACGCAGTATTTT
CDR3aa: CASKGRDLVQDTQYF

abundance: -
j_gene: TRBJ2-3
d_gene: TRBD2
v_gene: TRBV6-2/TRBV6-3
CDR3nt: TGTGCCAGCAGTTTGGAGGGACTAGGCACAGATACGCAGTATTTT
CDR3aa: CASSLEGLGTDTQYF

abundance: -
j_gene: TRBJ2-7
d_gene: -
v_gene: TRBV4-2
CDR3nt: TGTGCCAGCACCCACGCTCCTCGGGGTGACGAGCAGTACTTC
CDR3aa: CASTHAPRGDEQYF

abundance: -
j_gene: TRBJ1-1
d_gene: TRBD1
v_gene: TRBV14
CDR3nt: TGTGCCAGCAGCCAAGACCCGAGACAGGGAACCACTGAAGCTTTCTTT
CDR3aa: CASSQDPRQGTTEAFF

abundance: -
j_gene: TRBJ1-6
d_gene: -
v_gene: TRBV7-8
CDR3nt: TGTGCCAGCAGCTTTATCTCGGGCTCCTATAATTCACCCCTCCACTTT
CDR3aa: CASSFISGSYNSPLHF

abundance: -
j_gene: TRBJ2-3
d_gene: -
v_gene: TRBV6-6
CDR3nt: TGTGCCAGCAGTCGCACCATTCCCCAGGGCACAGATACGCAGTATTTT
CDR3aa: CASSRTIPQGTDTQYF

abundance: -
j_gene: TRBJ1-5
d_gene: -
v_gene: TRBV10-3
CDR3nt: TGTGCCATCAGTGGGGCAGGGAATGGTCAGCCCCAGCATTTT
CDR3aa: CAISGAGNGQPQHF

abundance: -
j_gene: TRBJ1-4
d_gene: -
v_gene: TRBV7-9
CDR3nt: TGTGCCAGCAGCGAAACAGGTTTTAATGAAAAACTGTTTTTT
CDR3aa: CASSETGFNEKLFF